The sequence of this T cell receptor beta chain was determined in a study of response to subunit inactivated influenza vaccine. Study results and caveats: Each seasonal influenza vaccination, the authors suggested, recruits few new T cells.

The CDR3 has 13 amino acids. Trimming took off 6 bases at V and 3 bases at J, with 11 bases between the two ends. CDR1 and CDR2 from the germline V gene are SGDLS and YYNGEE. This clonotype was seen only a few times. Its antigen remains unidentified. TCRdb redid the calling of the RT-PCR reads with MiXCR, one entry per CDR3 protein. This sample has about 780,000 distinct CDR3 sequences, with less than 20% found just once. The clonotype originates from a man aged 50-59 years who received an inactivated influenza vaccine. The starting material was PBMCs from blood, obtained about 5 days after vaccination. The chain combines TRBV9 with TRBJ2-3, with D hard to call. In DNA form, the CDR3 reads TGTGCCAGCAACGAGGTGGTTACAGATACGCAGTATTTT. Translated, it gives CASNEVVTDTQYF.